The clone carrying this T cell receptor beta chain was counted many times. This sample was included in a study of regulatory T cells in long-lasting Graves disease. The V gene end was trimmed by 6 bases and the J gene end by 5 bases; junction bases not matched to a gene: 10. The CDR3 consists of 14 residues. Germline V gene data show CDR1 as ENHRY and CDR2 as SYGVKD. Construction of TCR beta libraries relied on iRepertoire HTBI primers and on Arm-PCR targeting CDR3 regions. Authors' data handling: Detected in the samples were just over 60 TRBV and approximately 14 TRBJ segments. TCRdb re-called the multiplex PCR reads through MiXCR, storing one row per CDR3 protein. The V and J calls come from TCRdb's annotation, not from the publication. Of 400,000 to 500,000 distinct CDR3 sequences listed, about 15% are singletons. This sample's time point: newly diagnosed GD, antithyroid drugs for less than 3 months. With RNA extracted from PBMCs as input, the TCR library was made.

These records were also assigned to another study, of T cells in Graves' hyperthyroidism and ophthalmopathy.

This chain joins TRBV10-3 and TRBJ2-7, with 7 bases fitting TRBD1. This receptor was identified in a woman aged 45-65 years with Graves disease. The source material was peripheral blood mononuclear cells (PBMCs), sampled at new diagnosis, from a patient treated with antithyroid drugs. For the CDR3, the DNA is TGTGCCATCAGGACAGGGTCGGAGTTTGACGAGCAGTACTTC. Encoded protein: CAIRTGSEFDEQYF.